The 3 T cell receptor beta chains listed next were all sequenced from one sample in a study of blood T cells in healthy people across ages (dated by TCRdb to between 2014 and 2016). The library was built by means of 5' RACE. These reads were obtained on an Illumina HiSeq 2500. The second PCR ran for about 6 to 12 cycles and used a J-beta primer mix along with a sample-barcoded 5' primer. Using fastp at Q25 and MiXCR, TCRdb reprocessed the public reads and kept productive beta chains. Each entry merges the rows of one CDR3 protein and shows their most common DNA and genes. For this sample the table gives over a million distinct CDR3 sequences, of which under 30% were detected only once. 0.65% to 0.75% of the sample is in the top ten clones. These data were also reused for a study on T cells of mothers and their children.

Sequenced: blood. The receptors shown here come from a girl aged 2-10 years in good health.

Only a few counts were recorded for this clonotype. V usage is TRBV4-3 and J usage is TRBJ1-4; unclear D gene. The CDR3 consists of 17 residues. The germline V gene has CDR1 LGHNA and CDR2 YSLEER. Trimming pared 0 bases from V and 8 bases from J, leaving 19 bases between. CDR3 in DNA: TGCGCCAGCAGCCAAGATCTTACCCGAATGGGATGGGAAAAACTGTTTTTT. Translated, it gives CASSQDLTRMGWEKLFF.

V usage is TRBV28 and J usage is TRBJ2-1; D possibly uses TRBD1 or TRBD2 (5 bases each). V shed 5 bases and J shed 2 bases, with 16 bases lying between them. Germline CDR1 and CDR2: MDHEN and SYDVKM. This CDR3 has 16 residues. This CDR3 is CASSEVGTFTYNEQFF. In DNA form, the CDR3 reads TGTGCCAGCAGTGAGGTCGGGACGTTTACCTACAATGAGCAGTTCTTC.

This clonotype was counted only a few times. The chain carries TRBV28 and TRBJ2-2, with 7 nucleotides matching TRBD2. Germline-derived CDR1 and CDR2 are MDHEN and SYDVKM. V shed 2 bases and J 4 bases; nucleotides not matched to a gene: 7. The CDR3 has 16 residues. In nucleotides, the CDR3 is TGTGCCAGCAGTTTAAATGGAGCGGGGCCCACCGGGGAGCTGTTTTTT. Its translation: CASSLNGAGPTGELFF.